The 28 T cell receptor beta chains below come from one sample, sequenced in a study of metastatic and nonmetastatic thyroid tumors. TCRdb re-called clones via MiXCR from the PCR reads. This sample has about 43,000 clones, with less than 3.5% found just once. Nobody among the patients had been given any treatment before thyroid surgery. Sequenced material: blood. Receptors were obtained from a female donor with papillary thyroid cancer or a benign thyroid nodule (not recorded which). Some clones in this sample may be carry-over from other donors' samples.

The rearrangement uses TRBV2 and TRBJ2-1; D is ambiguous. Germline assignment: CDR1 SNHLY and CDR2 FYNNEI. V lost 8 bases to trimming and J lost 7 bases, with 9 bases between them. The CDR3 consists of 11 residues. In DNA, the CDR3 is TGTGCCAGCTCAACCGGGAATGAGCAGTTCTTC. This sequence encodes CASSTGNEQFF.

This clone was seen many times. This chain uses TRBV4-2 with TRBJ2-3; 10 bases are shared with TRBD2. Germline trimming cut 4 bases from V and 9 bases from J; bases unmatched to any gene: 1. The CDR3 contains 12 residues. Germline V gene sequence: CDR1 LGHNA, CDR2 YNFKEQ. The CDR3 nucleotides are TGTGCCAGCAGCCTACTAGCGGGAACGCAGTATTTT. Translated: CASSLLAGTQYF.

This clone was recorded many times. The CDR3 loop reads CASSLNRGYEQYF. The CDR3 DNA is TGTGCCAGCAGCTTAAATAGGGGATACGAGCAGTACTTC. The chain carries TRBV7-8 and TRBJ2-7, with D maybe TRBD1 (5 bases). Germline assignment: CDR1 SGHVS and CDR2 FQNEAQ. This CDR3 comprises 13 residues. Trimming took 2 bases from V and 4 from J, leaving 9 bases between them.

This clone was observed many times. This chain joins TRBV5-1 and TRBJ2-6; D remains ambiguous. This CDR3 is built from 17 residues. CDR1 is SGHRS and CDR2 is YFSETQ in the germline V gene. V was shortened by 0 bases and J by 0 bases, with 10 bases between the two germline ends. CDR3 region: CASSLAAGGSGANVLTF. Here the CDR3 DNA reads TGCGCCAGCAGCTTGGCCGCCGGTGGCTCTGGGGCCAACGTCCTGACTTTC.

The rearrangement uses TRBV11-2 and TRBJ2-3; unclear D gene. The germline CDR1 and CDR2 sequences are SGHAT and FQNNGV. The CDR3 is 13 residues long. Trimming removed 2 bases at V and 4 bases at J, with 7 bases between. DNA for the CDR3: TGTGCCAGCAGCTTACCAGGTTCAGATACGCAGTATTTT. Residues: CASSLPGSDTQYF.

This clone was detected many times. The chain is built from TRBV7-9 and TRBJ2-2; weak D call: TRBD1 (6 bases). V lost 5 bases, J lost 3 bases, and 13 bases lay in between. Germline values: CDR1 SEHNR, CDR2 FQNEAQ (reference sequence). The CDR3 is 15 residues long. The chain's CDR3 is CASSADRMYTGELFF. CDR3 DNA sequence: TGTGCCAGCAGCGCCGACAGGATGTACACCGGGGAGCTGTTTTTT.

This clone has a handful of counts. The chain recombines TRBV12-3 or TRBV12-4 with TRBJ2-3; tentatively, D is TRBD2 (5 bases). This CDR3 has 15 residues. V lost 9 bases to trimming and J lost 3 bases, with 19 bases between them. CDR3 loop: CASSLEDLKTDTQYF. The CDR3 DNA reads as TGTGCCAGTAGTCTGGAGGATTTGAAAACAGATACGCAGTATTTT.

This clone was counted many times. The chain carries TRBV27 and TRBJ2-1, with 10 bases that match TRBD2. This CDR3 has 15 residues. In germline, CDR1 is MNHEY, CDR2 SMNVEV (reference sequence). The junction had 6 bases not matched to a gene; V was cut back by 2 bases and J by 8 bases. The CDR3 DNA follows: TGTGCCAGCAGTTTACTAGCGGGAGCTTACGATGAGCAGTTCTTC. This codes for CASSLLAGAYDEQFF.

The table lists this clone with many counts. The chain recombines TRBV15 with TRBJ2-3; weak D call: TRBD2 (6 bases). The germline V and J ends were trimmed by 1 base and 5 bases, with 16 bases remaining between them. Germline CDR1 and CDR2: LNHNV and YYDKDF (reference sequence). This CDR3 comprises 16 residues. The chain's CDR3 is CATSRAQRSEGDTQYF. CDR3 sequence (DNA): TGTGCCACCAGCAGAGCCCAAAGGTCGGAGGGAGATACGCAGTATTTT.

Ten or more counts support this clone. The genes are TRBV19 and TRBJ2-7, with D maybe TRBD2 (5 bases). The V gene's germline CDR1 is LNHDA and CDR2 SQIVND (reference sequence). With 5 bases removed from V and 2 bases from J, the gap between germline ends came to 16 bases. The CDR3 has 15 amino acids. CDR3 coding DNA: TGTGCCAGTAGTCCCGGCGGGCTATCCCCCTACGAGCAGTACTTC. It codes for CASSPGGLSPYEQYF.

This clone was recorded many times. The rearrangement links TRBV20-1 to TRBJ1-1, with D maybe TRBD1 (6 bases). In germline, CDR1 is DFQATT, CDR2 SNEGSKA (reference sequence). V dropped 0 bases and J dropped 7 bases, with 18 bases sitting between them. The CDR3 is made up of 15 amino acids. CDR3: CSARDPLDRQHEAFF. As DNA, the CDR3 is TGCAGTGCTAGAGACCCCCTAGACAGGCAACATGAAGCTTTCTTT.

This clone was observed at least ten times. The chain carries TRBV19 and TRBJ1-1; unclear D gene. The CDR3 has 13 residues. From germline, CDR1 is LNHDA and CDR2 SQIVND (reference sequence). V gave up 3 bases and J gave up 2 bases, with 7 bases separating them. The CDR3 spells CASSIKSNTEAFF. As DNA, the CDR3 is TGTGCCAGTAGTATCAAATCAAACACTGAAGCTTTCTTT.

This clone was counted only a few times. The rearrangement joins TRBV20-1 to TRBJ2-1; 7 bases agree with TRBD2. The CDR3 totals 14 residues. The germline V gene encodes CDR1 DFQATT and CDR2 SNEGSKA (reference sequence). V dropped 3 bases and J dropped 7; count of bases not matched to a gene: 9. The CDR3 sequence: CSARTGRAQNEQFF. CDR3 in DNA: TGCAGTGCTAGGACGGGGAGGGCCCAGAATGAGCAGTTCTTC.

The sample holds many counts of this clone. The rearrangement joins TRBV7-2 to TRBJ2-5; 8 bases fit TRBD2. With V trimmed by 5 bases and J by 5 bases, 10 bases remained unmatched. The germline CDR1 and CDR2 sequences are SGHTA and FQGNSA. The CDR3 extends over 15 amino acids. The CDR3 DNA reads as TGTGCCAGCAGCCCGGGGGGGAGGGCCTGGGAGACCCAGTACTTC. This translates into CASSPGGRAWETQYF.

The table lists this clone with many counts. This chain uses TRBV7-3 with TRBJ2-1; TRBD2 matches at 8 bases. Germline CDR1 and CDR2: SGHTA and FQGTGA. CDR3 size: 13 residues. Trimming at V came to 2 bases and at J to 15 bases, leaving 9 bases not matched to a gene. The CDR3 nucleotides read TGTGCCAGCAGCTTAGTCAGCGGGGGTGGCTGGTTCTTC. Translating it yields CASSLVSGGGWFF.

This clone was detected many times. The chain combines TRBV9 with TRBJ2-3, with 8 bases that match TRBD2. Trimming at V came to 3 bases and at J to 0 bases, leaving 9 bases not matched to a gene. The CDR3 runs 17 residues. Germline CDR1 SGDLS, CDR2 YYNGEE. This CDR3 is CASSARGGISSTDTQYF. In DNA form, the CDR3 reads TGTGCCAGCAGCGCCCGGGGGGGTATCTCTAGCACAGATACGCAGTATTTT.

This clone was recorded many times. The chain is built from TRBV6-1 and TRBJ2-3; D possibly corresponds to TRBD1 (6 bases). The CDR3 length is 15 residues. Germline V gene data show CDR1 as MNHNS and CDR2 as SASEGT. The germline V and J ends were trimmed by 8 bases and 6 bases, with 21 bases remaining between them. The chain's CDR3 is CASEASGHLGDTQYF. The CDR3 DNA reads as TGTGCCAGCGAGGCATCGGGACACTTGGGGGATACGCAGTATTTT.

There are a few counts of this clone. The same CDR3 is also encoded by other DNA sequences in this sample. The CDR3 DNA reads TGTGCCAGCAGCCGGGGGGGGTACGAGCAGTACTTC. This encodes CASSRGGYEQYF. The chain carries TRBV12-3 or TRBV12-4 and TRBJ2-7; TRBD2 matches at 8 bases. There are 12 residues in the CDR3. The ends lost 6 bases at V and 4 bases at J; junction bases unmatched: 2.

This clone has only a few counts. The rearrangement links TRBV20-1 to TRBJ2-7; no firm D call. Deletions cut 1 base from V and 7 bases from J, with 11 bases between. CDR1 is DFQATT, CDR2 SNEGSKA, per germline (reference sequence). The CDR3 contains 12 residues. CDR3 sequence: CSARVNQKEQYF. The CDR3 DNA reads as TGCAGTGCTAGAGTGAACCAGAAGGAGCAGTACTTC.

This clone was detected ten times or more. An end of the junction does not agree with germline; a read error may underlie this. The same CDR3 is also encoded by other DNA sequences in this sample. CDR3 coding DNA: TGTGCCAGCAGCTTTTATCGGACAGGGGGTTACAATGAGCAATTCTTC. Its translation: CASSFYRTGGYNEQFF. The V and J genes are TRBV13 and TRBJ2-1; 10 positions agree with TRBD1. The CDR3 length is 16 residues. Germline lookup yields CDR1 PRHDT and CDR2 FYEKMQ (reference sequence).

This sequence joins TRBV6-2 or TRBV6-3 and TRBJ2-1; TRBD2 matches 10 bases. CDR1 MNHEY and CDR2 SVGEGT come from the germline V gene. This CDR3 spans 20 amino acids. V trimming: 2 bases; J trimming: 0 bases; junction bases outside the gene matches: 13. CDR3 sequence: CASSYTVPGLAYISYNEQFF. The CDR3 nucleotides read TGTGCCAGCAGTTACACGGTACCGGGACTAGCGTACATCTCCTACAATGAGCAGTTCTTC.

The V gene is TRBV6-1, the J gene TRBJ1-2, with D possibly matching TRBD1 (5 bases). V was pared by 7 bases and J by 0 bases, with 9 bases between. CDR1 MNHNS and CDR2 SASEGT come from the germline V gene. The CDR3 spans 13 residues. CDR3 nucleotide sequence: TGTGCCAGCACAGGGAGTGCTAACTATGGCTACACCTTC. Encoded protein: CASTGSANYGYTF.

This clone was seen many times. J is TRBJ2-7 and V is TRBV7-8; D not certain. CDR1 and CDR2 (germline): SGHVS, FQNEAQ. V was cut by 1 base and J by 2 bases, with 15 bases left in between. The CDR3 has 16 amino acids. CDR3 nucleotide sequence: TGTGCCAGCAGCTTAGTGTTTAGGCCCTCCCCCTACGAGCAGTACTTC. It encodes CASSLVFRPSPYEQYF.

This chain connects TRBV7-9 to TRBJ2-5, with 9 positions matching TRBD1. The CDR3 totals 17 residues. V shed 5 bases and J 3 bases; nucleotides not matched to a gene: 13. The germline V gene has CDR1 SEHNR and CDR2 FQNEAQ (reference sequence). CDR3 protein: CASSPLLVQGAEETQYF. The CDR3 DNA reads TGTGCCAGCAGCCCTCTCCTAGTACAGGGGGCAGAAGAGACCCAGTACTTC.

This clone was detected ten times or more. The gene calls are TRBV20-1 and TRBJ2-7; 13 bases align to TRBD2. Germline CDR1 reads DFQATT; CDR2 reads SNEGSKA (reference sequence). The CDR3 has 18 residues. The V gene end was trimmed by 6 bases and the J gene end by 4 bases; junction bases not matched to a gene: 18. CDR3 coding DNA: TGCAGTGCCGCCGGTGGGACTAGCGGGACCACCTCCAAGTACGAGCAGTACTTC. Its protein product is CSAAGGTSGTTSKYEQYF.

The CDR3 sequence: CASSFDGSTDTQYF. CDR3 nucleotide sequence: TGTGCCAGCAGTTTCGACGGATCCACAGATACGCAGTATTTT. The chain recombines TRBV2 with TRBJ2-3; D not resolved. The CDR3 is made up of 14 amino acids. Deletions cut 5 bases from V and 2 bases from J, with 11 bases between. The germline V gene has CDR1 SNHLY and CDR2 FYNNEI.

This clone was observed at least ten times. The rearrangement links TRBV2 to TRBJ2-2, with D uncertain. The V end lost 6 bases, the J end lost 6 bases, and 5 bases lay between the germline ends. The CDR3 length is 11 residues. Germline-derived CDR1 and CDR2 are SNHLY and FYNNEI. CDR3 protein: CASSPSGELFF. The CDR3 DNA follows: TGTGCCAGCAGCCCGTCCGGGGAGCTGTTTTTT.

This clone appeared many times. The chain links TRBV25-1 to TRBJ2-3, with no clear D. Germline values: CDR1 MGHDK, CDR2 SYGVNS. The CDR3 has 12 residues. With 4 bases removed from V and 10 bases from J, the gap between germline ends came to 12 bases. The CDR3: CASSGPNSPQYF. CDR3 in DNA: TGTGCCAGCAGTGGACCGAATAGTCCGCAGTATTTT.